Below are 10 T cell receptor beta chains sequenced from a single sample in a study of spatial heterogeneity in lung cancer (dated by TCRdb to about 2019). Read against the paper, the sample's time point label means: blood at routine non-recurrence follow-up after resection. Receptor amplification or capture employed 5' RACE. Sequencing relied on a NextSeq 500. The public reads were reprocessed in TCRdb via fastp at Q25 and MiXCR, keeping in-frame beta chains. One record per CDR3 amino acid sequence lists the most common genes and DNA. The sample table lists 72,000 or so distinct CDR3 sequences, around 9.3% of them with a count of one. 1.5% to 2% of the sample goes to the ten largest clones. The sequenced sample was PBMCs, obtained at follow-up. Receptor source: a female donor with early-stage non-small cell lung cancer.

This rearrangement joins TRBV2 to TRBJ2-1; tentatively, D is TRBD1 or TRBD2 (5 bases each). The V gene's germline CDR1 is SNHLY and CDR2 FYNNEI. V shed 4 bases and J shed 7 bases, with 20 bases lying between them. The CDR3 covers 16 residues. The CDR3 DNA reads as TGTGCCAGCAGTGCGGGGCGGCACCCAAGGGTGAATGAGCAGTTCTTC. This sequence encodes CASSAGRHPRVNEQFF.

This clonotype has ten or more counts. The chain recombines TRBV20-1 with TRBJ1-5, with 7 bases matching TRBD1. Germline CDR1 reads DFQATT; CDR2 reads SNEGSKA (reference sequence). V trimming: 6 bases; J trimming: 6 bases; junction bases outside the gene matches: 5. The CDR3 consists of 12 residues. The CDR3 region is CSARPGGQPQHF. CDR3 DNA sequence: TGCAGTGCCCGCCCAGGGGGTCAGCCCCAGCATTTT.

This clonotype appeared many times. The V gene is TRBV27, the J gene TRBJ1-2; D unresolved. The CDR3 runs to 17 residues. Per germline, CDR1 MNHEY and CDR2 SMNVEV (reference sequence). The V end lost 3 bases, the J end lost 2 bases, and 19 bases lay between the germline ends. For the CDR3, the DNA is TGTGCCAGCAGTTTCAGTCCAACCCTTACCACAAACTATGGCTACACCTTC. This codes for CASSFSPTLTTNYGYTF.

In this sample, this clonotype turned up many times. CDR3 amino acids: CASSPSSSSNTF. In DNA, the CDR3 is TGTGCCAGCAGTCCCTCATCTTCGTCTAACACCTTC. The genes are TRBV12-3 or TRBV12-4 and TRBJ1-2; D is undetermined. The CDR3 consists of 12 residues. The V gene lost 5 bases and the J gene lost 12 bases, with 16 bases spanning the gap.

This clonotype was counted ten times or more. In DNA, the CDR3 is TGTGCCAGCAGCCCCAGGGACACAGATACGCAGTATTTT. This gives the protein CASSPRDTDTQYF. The chain uses TRBV7-9 and TRBJ2-3; possibly TRBD1 for D (5 bases). This CDR3 comprises 13 residues. From germline, CDR1 is SEHNR and CDR2 FQNEAQ (reference sequence). Between the trimmed V and J ends, which lost 5 bases and 2 bases, there was a span of 8 bases. The variable domain in full, with the rest retrieved from reference TRBV7-9 and TRBJ2-3, is DTGVSQNPRHKITKRGQNVTFRCDPISEHNRLYWYRQTLGQGPEFLTYFQNEAQLEKSRLLSDRFSAERPKGSFSTLEIQRTEQGDSAMYLCASSPRDTDTQYFGPGTRLTVL.

V is TRBV7-3 and J is TRBJ1-1, with 7 bases lining up with TRBD1. This CDR3 is 13 amino acids long. V lost 4 bases and J lost 5; bases outside the gene matches: 4. Germline-derived CDR1 and CDR2 are SGHTA and FQGTGA. The CDR3 region is CASSSQGRTEAFF. The CDR3 nucleotides are TGTGCCAGCAGCTCACAGGGGCGGACTGAAGCTTTCTTT. Full variable domain (rest looked up from reference TRBV7-3 and TRBJ1-1): GAGVSQTPSNKVTEKGKYVELRCDPISGHTALYWYRQSLGQGPEFLIYFQGTGAADDSGLPNDRFFAVRPEGSVSTLKIQRTERGDSAVYLCASSSQGRTEAFFGQGTRLTVV.

The V gene is TRBV11-2, the J gene TRBJ2-1; no reliable D call. V was clipped by 3 bases and J by 7 bases, with 10 bases between them. This CDR3 has 13 amino acids. CDR1 SGHAT and CDR2 FQNNGV come from the germline V gene. CDR3 nucleotides: TGTGCCAGCAGCTTCGGGCGAGCGAATGAGCAGTTCTTC. It specifies CASSFGRANEQFF.

This clonotype was seen repeatedly, ten times or more. J is TRBJ1-1 and V is TRBV19, with D unresolved. This CDR3 has 14 amino acids. The germline V gene has CDR1 LNHDA and CDR2 SQIVND (reference sequence). Trimming cost V 7 bases and J 6 bases, with 18 bases left between them. The chain's CDR3 is CASTPMAAQPEAFF. Written as DNA, the CDR3 is TGTGCCAGTACCCCAATGGCCGCTCAGCCTGAAGCTTTCTTT. Based on the CDR3 plus reference TRBV19 and TRBJ1-1, the full variable domain is DGGITQSPKYLFRKEGQNVTLSCEQNLNHDAMYWYRQDPGQGLRLIYYSQIVNDFQKGDIAEGYSVSREKKESFPLTVTSAQKNPTAFYLCASTPMAAQPEAFFGQGTRLTVV.

This clonotype was counted at least ten times. The chain has TRBV7-9 and TRBJ2-1; D ambiguous. V lost 5 bases to trimming and J lost 0 bases, with 26 bases between them. CDR3 size: 20 residues. The germline CDR1 and CDR2 sequences are SEHNR and FQNEAQ (reference sequence). CDR3 nucleotides: TGTGCCAGCAGCCCCCGAGTATTTTTCGGCGGTACAAGCTCCTACAATGAGCAGTTCTTC. It yields the protein CASSPRVFFGGTSSYNEQFF.

At least ten counts were recorded for this clonotype. The rearrangement uses TRBV19 and TRBJ2-3; D gene unclear. V was cut by 4 bases and J by 4 bases, with 9 bases left in between. The CDR3 totals 13 residues. Germline CDR1 LNHDA, CDR2 SQIVND (reference sequence). This chain's CDR3 is CASSTTRADTQYF. The CDR3 region has the DNA TGTGCCAGTAGTACCACAAGGGCAGATACGCAGTATTTT.